The 29 T cell receptor beta chains below were found in one sample sequenced in a study of blood T cell repertoires in COVID-19. Generated by immunoSEQ multiplex PCR, the TCRdb table keeps only in-frame clones and is missing some. The repertoire holds more than 150,000 clones, around 91% seen once, with 0.62% in the top ten. Sequencing was performed on peripheral blood. These receptors were obtained from a man over 45 with acute or convalescent COVID-19.

The chain joins TRBV6-6 to TRBJ2-5, with 11 bases matching TRBD2. The CDR3 contains 15 residues. CDR1 is MNHNY, CDR2 SVGAGI, per germline (reference sequence). With 2 bases clipped from V and 3 bases from J, the junction kept 2 bases outside the gene matches. CDR3 protein: CASSYPLAGEETQYF. As DNA, the CDR3 is TGTGCCAGCAGTTACCCACTAGCGGGGGAAGAGACCCAGTACTTC.

The J gene is TRBJ1-3, the V gene TRBV27; possibly TRBD1 for D (5 bases). Germline assignment: CDR1 MNHEY and CDR2 SMNVEV (reference sequence). The CDR3 is 16 residues long. V was trimmed by 6 bases and J by 0 bases, leaving 15 bases between them. Written as DNA, the CDR3 is TGTGCCAGCAGCCGAGGAGGGGTCTTCTCTGGAAACACCATATATTTT. Amino acids: CASSRGGVFSGNTIYF.

The rearrangement joins TRBV6-5 to TRBJ1-6; D not resolved. Trimming removed 0 bases from V and 7 bases from J, with 10 bases in between. Germline V gene lookup returns CDR1 MNHEY and CDR2 SVGAGI. CDR3 length equals 15 residues. Here the CDR3 reads CASSYSIGPNSPLHF. In nucleotides, the CDR3 is TGTGCCAGCAGTTACTCGATTGGCCCAAATTCACCCCTCCACTTT.

The chain has TRBV19 and TRBJ1-1; 7 nucleotides line up with TRBD1. The ends lost 2 bases at V and 6 bases at J; junction bases unmatched: 9. The germline V gene encodes CDR1 LNHDA and CDR2 SQIVND (reference sequence). The CDR3 extends over 15 amino acids. Here the CDR3 DNA reads TGTGCCAGTAGTATATTTAACAGGGGAATCCCTGAAGCTTTCTTT. Its translation: CASSIFNRGIPEAFF. Looking up the rest from reference TRBV19 and TRBJ1-1 gives the full variable domain: DGGITQSPKYLFRKEGQNVTLSCEQNLNHDAMYWYRQDPGQGLRLIYYSQIVNDFQKGDIAEGYSVSREKKESFPLTVTSAQKNPTAFYLCASSIFNRGIPEAFFGQGTRLTVV.

The chain couples TRBV7-9 to TRBJ2-1; the match to TRBD2 covers 9 bases. The germline gives CDR1 SEHNR, CDR2 FQNEAQ (reference sequence). The CDR3 sequence is 14 residues long. J gave up 4 bases and V 4 bases, and 2 bases lay outside the gene matches. The CDR3, as DNA: TGTGCCAGCAGCTCTAGCGGGAATTACAATGAGCAGTTCTTC. Protein sequence: CASSSSGNYNEQFF.

The rearrangement links TRBV3-1 (or the pseudogene TRBV3-2) to TRBJ2-7, with 10 bases that match TRBD1. The junction had 8 bases not matched to a gene; V was cut back by 4 bases and J by 8 bases. CDR1 and CDR2 from the germline V gene are LGHDT and YNNKEL (reference sequence). CDR3 length equals 14 residues. CDR3 sequence (DNA): TGTGCCAGCAGCCCGGGGACAGGGGATAGGAAGCAGTACTTC. Translating it yields CASSPGTGDRKQYF.

This clone was seen a handful of times. V usage is TRBV7-9 and J usage is TRBJ2-2, with 14 positions matching TRBD2. Per the germline V gene, CDR1 is SEHNR and CDR2 is FQNEAQ (reference sequence). This CDR3 is 18 amino acids long. V lost 2 bases and J lost 5; bases outside the gene matches: 7. CDR3 in DNA: TGTGCCAGCAGCTTAAAGGGACTAGCGGGAGTCGGGACCGGGGAGCTGTTTTTT. Encoded protein: CASSLKGLAGVGTGELFF.

The chain employs TRBV28 and TRBJ2-1; 8 nucleotides align to TRBD1. After removal of 2 bases from V and 7 bases from J, the junction contained 10 bases not matched to a gene. The V gene's germline CDR1 is MDHEN and CDR2 SYDVKM. The CDR3 has 16 residues. The CDR3 loop reads CASSLHRQGIRNEQFF. CDR3 DNA sequence: TGTGCCAGCAGTTTACATAGACAGGGGATCCGGAATGAGCAGTTCTTC. Filled out from reference TRBV28 and TRBJ2-1, the complete variable domain reads DVKVTQSSRYLVKRTGEKVFLECVQDMDHENMFWYRQDPGLGLRLIYFSYDVKMKEKGDIPEGYSVSREKKERFSLILESASTNQTSMYLCASSLHRQGIRNEQFFGPGTRLTVL.

The V and J genes are TRBV14 and TRBJ2-3; the D gene is possibly TRBD2 (6 bases). Germline CDR1 is SGHDN and CDR2 is FVKESK. The CDR3 has 13 amino acids. Trimming stripped 1 base from V and 6 bases from J, with 8 bases between. In DNA, the CDR3 is TGTGCCAGCAGCCAAGGGGCGGGGGATACGCAGTATTTT. This codes for CASSQGAGDTQYF.

The chain links TRBV29-1 to TRBJ2-5, with TRBD2 identical over 7 bases. From germline, CDR1 is SQVTM and CDR2 ANQGSEA. The CDR3 is 15 amino acids. Losses at the gene ends were 4 bases for V and 1 base for J; bases not matched to a gene: 9. DNA for the CDR3: TGCAGCGTTGGTGATAGGGGAGGGGTCCAAGAGACCCAGTACTTC. This gives the protein CSVGDRGGVQETQYF.

This clone appeared once. The V gene is TRBV3-1 (or the pseudogene TRBV3-2), the J gene TRBJ1-2, with D unresolved. V lost 3 bases and J 2 bases, leaving 10 bases between the germline ends. This CDR3 spans 14 amino acids. Germline CDR1 LGHDT, CDR2 YNNKEL (reference sequence). CDR3 DNA: TGTGCCAGCAGCCATCAGACTAAAAACTATGGCTACACCTTC. Translated: CASSHQTKNYGYTF.

The V gene is TRBV19, the J gene TRBJ1-2; no reliable D call. V was trimmed by 9 bases and J by 4 bases, leaving 6 bases between them. CDR3 length equals 10 residues. Germline V gene sequence: CDR1 LNHDA, CDR2 SQIVND (reference sequence). CDR3 bases: TGTGCCAGCGGGAGCTATGGCTACACCTTC. Encoded protein: CASGSYGYTF.

This clone was counted a few times. The CDR3 region is CASGTAMNTEAFF. CDR3 nucleotide sequence: TGTGCCAGCGGGACAGCGATGAACACTGAAGCTTTCTTT. V gene TRBV2 combines with J gene TRBJ1-1, with TRBD1 matching over 7 bases. Germline V lookup: CDR1 SNHLY, CDR2 FYNNEI. The CDR3 length is 13 residues. J was trimmed by 0 bases and V by 8 bases; bases with no gene match: 3.

The chain links TRBV19 to TRBJ1-5; D is unresolved. The CDR3 length is 14 residues. Germline V gene lookup returns CDR1 LNHDA and CDR2 SQIVND (reference sequence). Trimming pared 8 bases from V and 0 bases from J, leaving 11 bases between. Written as DNA, the CDR3 is TGTGCCAGTTCCCTACCCGATAGCAATCAGCCCCAGCATTTT. This codes for CASSLPDSNQPQHF.

This clone was seen a handful of times. The V and J genes are TRBV5-1 and TRBJ1-6, with D maybe TRBD1 (6 bases). Trimming cost V 0 bases and J 10 bases, with 23 bases left between them. From germline, CDR1 is SGHRS and CDR2 YFSETQ. This CDR3 has 18 amino acids. CDR3 nucleotides: TGCGCCAGCAGCTTGGGCGGGGGCTCCGCCTATAATCGGTCACCCCTCCACTTT. As protein: CASSLGGGSAYNRSPLHF.

The chain combines TRBV2 with TRBJ1-3, with 9 nucleotides matching TRBD1. There are 15 residues in the CDR3. With V trimmed by 3 bases and J by 5 bases, 5 bases remained unmatched. Germline CDR1 reads SNHLY; CDR2 reads FYNNEI. The DNA of the CDR3 is TGTGCCAGCAGTGACAGGACAGGGGCAAGAAACACCATATATTTT. Protein: CASSDRTGARNTIYF. Full variable domain (outside the CDR3, taken from reference TRBV2 and TRBJ1-3): EPEVTQTPSHQVTQMGQEVILRCVPISNHLYFYWYRQILGQKVEFLVSFYNNEISEKSEIFDDQFSVERPDGSNFTLKIRSTKLEDSAMYFCASSDRTGARNTIYFGEGSWLTVV.

J is TRBJ2-3 and V is TRBV27; D remains unclear. V lost 2 bases and J 0 bases, leaving 12 bases between the germline ends. In germline, CDR1 is MNHEY, CDR2 SMNVEV (reference sequence). This CDR3 is 16 amino acids long. The CDR3: CASSLSMLTSTDTQYF. CDR3 coding DNA: TGTGCCAGCAGTTTAAGCATGCTGACTAGCACAGATACGCAGTATTTT.

In nucleotides, the CDR3 is TGTGCCAGCAGCTCGGCCGGGACAGGGTATGAAAAACTGTTTTTT. Protein product: CASSSAGTGYEKLFF. V and J are TRBV28 and TRBJ1-4, with 9 nucleotides matching TRBD1. J gave up 6 bases and V 6 bases, and 8 bases lay outside the gene matches. The CDR3 is 15 amino acids. CDR1 is MDHEN and CDR2 is SYDVKM in the germline V gene.

The DNA of the CDR3 is TGTGCCAGCAGCCAACCCTCGGGACAGGGAGAAAGGAACACTGAAGCTTTCTTT. It specifies CASSQPSGQGERNTEAFF. J is TRBJ1-1 and V is TRBV4-2; 9 nucleotides agree with TRBD1. J gave up 1 base and V 2 bases, and 11 bases lay outside the gene matches. This CDR3 has 18 amino acids. CDR1 LGHNA and CDR2 YNFKEQ come from the germline V gene.

The V and J genes are TRBV15 and TRBJ1-3; 8 bases are shared with TRBD1. The CDR3 length is 15 residues. CDR1 and CDR2 from the germline V gene are LNHNV and YYDKDF (reference sequence). V shed 3 bases and J 0 bases; nucleotides not matched to a gene: 1. CDR3: CATSSDRGSGNTIYF. The DNA for the CDR3 is TGTGCCACCAGCAGTGACAGGGGCTCTGGAAACACCATATATTTT.

The CDR3 reads CASSPRVAGTYEQYF. The DNA of the CDR3 is TGCGCCAGCAGCCCCCGGGTAGCGGGTACCTACGAGCAGTACTTC. The rearrangement joins TRBV5-1 to TRBJ2-7, with 7 bases matching TRBD2. Germline V gene sequence: CDR1 SGHRS, CDR2 YFSETQ. The ends lost 4 bases at V and 2 bases at J; junction bases unmatched: 9. The CDR3 totals 15 residues.

CDR3 coding DNA: TGTGCCAGCAGCCTATCGGGGACAGGTGGTGGCTACACCTTC. As protein: CASSLSGTGGGYTF. The chain couples TRBV28 to TRBJ1-2; 8 bases line up with TRBD1. The CDR3 loop spans 14 amino acids. The V and J ends lost 6 bases and 7 bases, in that order; junction bases with no gene match: 10. CDR1 and CDR2 (germline): MDHEN, SYDVKM.

This rearrangement joins TRBV5-8 to TRBJ1-5, with 9 bases identical to TRBD1. The CDR3 loop spans 13 amino acids. CDR1 and CDR2 from the germline V gene are SGHTS and YDEGEE. The V gene end was trimmed by 2 bases and the J gene end by 9 bases; junction bases not matched to a gene: 3. CDR3 nucleotides: TGTGCCAGCAGCTTTGACAGGGGGGGGCCCCAGCATTTT. Its translation is CASSFDRGGPQHF.

V and J are TRBV20-1 and TRBJ1-1, with 9 bases matching TRBD1. Germline V gene lookup returns CDR1 DFQATT and CDR2 SNEGSKA (reference sequence). Unmatched junction bases numbered 3, after V lost 3 bases and J lost 7 bases. There are 12 residues in the CDR3. The CDR3 DNA reads TGCAGTGCTAGTGGGACAGGGTTTGAAGCTTTCTTT. Its translation: CSASGTGFEAFF.

The CDR3: CASSKLEYTEAFF. The DNA for the CDR3 is TGTGCCAGCAGCAAGCTCGAGTACACTGAAGCTTTCTTT. V is TRBV6-2 or TRBV6-3 and J is TRBJ1-1, with unresolved D. V was cut by 6 bases and J by 3 bases, with 11 bases left in between. The V gene's germline CDR1 is MNHEY and CDR2 SVGEGT. The length of the CDR3 is 13 residues.

This chain joins TRBV27 and TRBJ2-7; D possibly corresponds to TRBD2 (5 bases). This CDR3 has 14 residues. V lost 3 bases and J 5 bases, leaving 14 bases between the germline ends. Germline V gene lookup returns CDR1 MNHEY and CDR2 SMNVEV (reference sequence). The CDR3 sequence is CASSLSGSVNEQYF. CDR3 coding DNA: TGTGCCAGCAGTTTGAGTGGGAGTGTCAACGAGCAGTACTTC.

The V gene is TRBV15, the J gene TRBJ2-3; TRBD2 might be the D (5 bases). Deletions cut 8 bases from V and 6 bases from J, with 21 bases between. Germline V gene sequence: CDR1 LNHNV, CDR2 YYDKDF (reference sequence). The CDR3 is made up of 15 amino acids. The CDR3 sequence is CATSGQSGVRDTQYF. Written as DNA, the CDR3 is TGTGCCACCTCCGGCCAAAGCGGAGTCCGGGATACGCAGTATTTT.

V gene TRBV7-3 combines with J gene TRBJ2-1; D possibly corresponds to TRBD1 (5 bases). V lost 1 base to trimming and J lost 0 bases, with 10 bases between them. The germline V gene has CDR1 SGHTA and CDR2 FQGTGA. The CDR3 covers 16 residues. The CDR3 region is CASSLRQFSSYNEQFF. CDR3 bases: TGTGCCAGCAGCTTAAGACAGTTTAGCTCCTACAATGAGCAGTTCTTC.

The J gene is TRBJ2-1, the V gene TRBV21-1; TRBD2 is the table's D call and was not checked against the DNA. TRBV21-1 is an annotated pseudogene. CDR3 length equals 19 residues. Written as DNA, the CDR3 is TGTGCCAGCAGCAGAGGGGTACTAGCGGGAGGTCAGTCCTACAATGAGCAGTTCTTC. This sequence encodes CASSRGVLAGGQSYNEQFF.